The present entry profiles one TCR beta chain with its context. Its antigen is undetermined. These data come from a study of cytomegalovirus exposure and HLA in healthy donors. The germline gives CDR1 SGHDN, CDR2 FVKESK. The junction had 4 bases not matched to a gene; V was cut back by 1 base and J by 12 bases. CDR3 length equals 13 residues. The donors were members of the validation cohort comprising approximately 110 subjects, separate from the approximately 670-subject first cohort. Measured with immunoSEQ multiplex PCR; TCRdb has only the in-frame clones, and not every one. The table shows more than 110,000 clones, with about 86% occurring only once. Points from the study as a whole: Some public TCRs appeared in many individuals, while most sequences were rare. Overall, some 160 TCR beta chains were annotated as cytomegalovirus-associated. It was found in a later analysis that first-cohort TCR clusters tended to co-occur in the 130 or so validation repertoires.

V is TRBV14 and J is TRBJ2-3, with 10 bases aligning to TRBD2. The TCR sequence derives from a woman between 18 and 29 years old in good health and CMV-seropositive. The specimen sequenced was PBMCs. The CDR3: CASSQVTSGPQYF. The CDR3 DNA reads TGTGCCAGCAGCCAAGTGACTAGCGGGCCCCAGTATTTT.